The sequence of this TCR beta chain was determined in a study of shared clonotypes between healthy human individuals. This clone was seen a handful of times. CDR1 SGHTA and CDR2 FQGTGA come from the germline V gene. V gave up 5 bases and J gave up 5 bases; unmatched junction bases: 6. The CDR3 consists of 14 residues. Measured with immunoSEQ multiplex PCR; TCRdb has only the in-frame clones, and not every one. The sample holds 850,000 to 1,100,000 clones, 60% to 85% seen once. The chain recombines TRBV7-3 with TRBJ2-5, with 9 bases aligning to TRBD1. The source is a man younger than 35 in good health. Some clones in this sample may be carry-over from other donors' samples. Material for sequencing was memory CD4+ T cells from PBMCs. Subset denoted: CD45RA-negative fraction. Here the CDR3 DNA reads TGTGCCAGCAGCAGCTCGGGACAGGGCGAGACCCAGTACTTC. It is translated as CASSSSGQGETQYF.